This T cell receptor (beta chain) was recorded in a study of CD4 T cells in relation to SARS-CoV-2 and coronaviruses. Overall study results and limits: Pre-pandemic and post-infection samples never came from the same donor. Monoreactive clones expanded significantly more to SARS-CoV-2 than crossreactive clones did. According to naive versus memory sequencing, detected responses are memory recall, not newly primed.

Of note for this clone: Its antigen remains unknown.

Only in-frame clones appear in the TCRdb table, and some are missing; sequencing was by immunoSEQ multiplex PCR. The sample has 60,000 to 80,000 clones; 85% to 90% are singletons. V was cut by 0 bases and J by 0 bases, with 12 bases left in between. This CDR3 spans 16 amino acids. Germline CDR1 is SGHRS and CDR2 is YFSETQ. Unexposed donor CD4+ T cells date from 2011-2018, before the COVID-19 pandemic. This TCR came from a human donor in good health. The chain employs TRBV5-1 and TRBJ1-2, with TRBD1 as a possible D gene (5 bases). The specimen sequenced was memory CD4+ T cells from PBMCs. CDR3 bases: TGCGCCAGCAGCTTGGATCCGGGGACGACTAACTATGGCTACACCTTC. Translation gives CASSLDPGTTNYGYTF. Variable domain in full (rest from reference TRBV5-1 and TRBJ1-2): KAGVTQTPRYLIKTRGQQVTLSCSPISGHRSVSWYQQTPGQGLQFLFEYFSETQRNKGNFPGRFSGRQFSNSRSEMNVSTLELGDSALYLCASSLDPGTTNYGYTFGSGTRLTVV.